Below, 20 T cell receptor beta chains from the same sample are listed, as sequenced in a study of blood T cells in healthy people across ages. PCR was performed a second time for roughly 6 to 12 cycles using a sample-barcoded 5' primer and a J-beta primer mix. TCRdb re-called the 5' RACE reads with MiXCR, one entry per CDR3 protein. The sample lists around 1,900,000 distinct CDR3 sequences, around 42% occurring once. Sequenced: blood. The receptors were sampled from a human donor in good health.

The chain joins TRBV20-1 to TRBJ2-1, with 10 nucleotides matching TRBD2. Germline CDR1 reads DFQATT; CDR2 reads SNEGSKA (reference sequence). CDR3 length equals 15 residues. With 5 bases clipped from V and 3 bases from J, the junction kept 7 bases outside the gene matches. DNA for the CDR3: TGCAGTGCTGCAATTAGCGGGGGGATCTACAATGAGCAGTTCTTC. It translates to CSAAISGGIYNEQFF.

In its sample, this clonotype was seen a few times. The chain recombines TRBV12-3 or TRBV12-4 with TRBJ1-5, with TRBD1 matching over 7 bases. Unmatched junction bases numbered 6, after V lost 6 bases and J lost 1 base. This CDR3 is 15 amino acids long. As DNA, the CDR3 is TGTGCCAGCAGCTGGACAGGCCCGAGCAATCAGCCCCAGCATTTT. It translates to CASSWTGPSNQPQHF.

This clonotype was counted only a few times. CDR3 nucleotide sequence: TGTGCCAGCAGATACGCGATCAATCAGCCCCAGCATTTT. It translates to CASRYAINQPQHF. This chain connects TRBV6-6 to TRBJ1-5; D unresolved. The germline V and J ends were trimmed by 6 bases and 3 bases, with 9 bases remaining between them. Germline loops: CDR1 MNHNY, CDR2 SVGAGI (reference sequence). The CDR3 is made up of 13 amino acids.

There are a few counts of this clonotype. The chain joins TRBV18 to TRBJ2-4, with TRBD1 identical over 10 bases. The assigned J gene may be wrong: the sequence end matches TRBJ2-7 better. In germline, CDR1 is KGHSH, CDR2 LQKENI. CDR3 size: 17 residues. In DNA form, the CDR3 reads TGTGCCAGCTCGACCGGGACAGGGGACGTGGGACCCTACGAGCAGTACTTC. The encoded protein is CASSTGTGDVGPYEQYF.

This clonotype was seen ten or more times. The V and J genes are TRBV29-1 and TRBJ2-7; D is perhaps TRBD1 (6 bases). From germline, CDR1 is SQVTM and CDR2 ANQGSEA. Trimming shortened V by 4 bases and J by 6 bases, and 25 bases separated the two germline ends. The CDR3 extends over 16 amino acids. The CDR3: CSVGTQQGLRFGEQYF. The CDR3 region has the DNA TGCAGCGTTGGCACTCAACAGGGTTTGAGATTTGGCGAGCAGTACTTC.

V and J are TRBV5-1 and TRBJ2-7; TRBD1 aligns across 10 bases. This CDR3 region has 15 residues. J lost 5 bases, V lost 4 bases, and 9 bases had no gene match. CDR1 and CDR2 from the germline V gene are SGHRS and YFSETQ. The CDR3 region is CASSAVTGGLDEQYF. Here the CDR3 DNA reads TGCGCCAGCAGCGCCGTGACAGGGGGCCTCGACGAGCAGTACTTC.

The J gene is TRBJ2-1, the V gene TRBV18; D gene uncertain. V was cut by 3 bases and J by 2 bases, with 14 bases left in between. Per germline, CDR1 KGHSH and CDR2 LQKENI. This CDR3 has 16 residues. DNA of the CDR3: TGTGCCAGCTCACCCGAAGGCGGCGATACCTACAATGAGCAGTTCTTC. Translation gives CASSPEGGDTYNEQFF.

This chain connects TRBV4-2 to TRBJ2-1, with 7 bases identical to TRBD2. CDR3 length: 16 amino acids. Looked up from germline, CDR1 is LGHNA and CDR2 is YNFKEQ. The ends lost 0 bases at V and 4 bases at J; junction bases unmatched: 6. In nucleotides, the CDR3 is TGTGCCAGCAGCCAAGATTGGGGGGGGACTTACAATGAGCAGTTCTTC. Protein product: CASSQDWGGTYNEQFF.

The chain uses TRBV18 and TRBJ1-5, with D tentatively TRBD1 (5 bases). The CDR3 is 13 amino acids. V was shortened by 0 bases and J by 5 bases, with 5 bases between the two germline ends. The germline V gene has CDR1 KGHSH and CDR2 LQKENI. The CDR3 is CASSPPGDQPQHF. DNA for the CDR3: TGTGCCAGCTCACCACCGGGGGATCAGCCCCAGCATTTT.

This clonotype was counted between two and nine times. This chain links TRBV7-9 with TRBJ2-3; D not certain. V was clipped by 2 bases and J by 6 bases, with 9 bases between them. The germline V gene has CDR1 SEHNR and CDR2 FQNEAQ (reference sequence). The CDR3 length is 13 residues. CDR3: CASSLIGRDTQYF. CDR3 bases: TGTGCCAGCAGCTTAATCGGCCGCGATACGCAGTATTTT.

This chain joins TRBV5-1 and TRBJ2-5; tentatively, D is TRBD1 (6 bases). The J call is uncertain, as TRBJ2-7 better fits the DNA end. CDR3 length equals 15 residues. Germline V lookup: CDR1 SGHRS, CDR2 YFSETQ. In nucleotides, the CDR3 is TGCGCCAGCAGCTCGGACCCAGGGGACCTCCACGAGCAGTACTTC. It is translated as CASSSDPGDLHEQYF.

The genes are TRBV28 and TRBJ2-7; 9 bases line up with TRBD2. The CDR3 extends over 17 amino acids. J lost 3 bases, V lost 6 bases, and 15 bases had no gene match. CDR1 is MDHEN, CDR2 SYDVKM, per germline. The CDR3 protein is CASRGRGFSGGNYEQYF. Written as DNA, the CDR3 is TGTGCCAGCAGGGGTCGAGGTTTTAGCGGGGGTAACTACGAGCAGTACTTC. Full variable domain (rest looked up from reference TRBV28 and TRBJ2-7): DVKVTQSSRYLVKRTGEKVFLECVQDMDHENMFWYRQDPGLGLRLIYFSYDVKMKEKGDIPEGYSVSREKKERFSLILESASTNQTSMYLCASRGRGFSGGNYEQYFGPGTRLTVT.

This clonotype was seen only a few times. The chain uses TRBV3-1 and TRBJ2-3; TRBD1 might be the D (5 bases). Germline lookup yields CDR1 LGHDT and CDR2 YNNKEL (reference sequence). The CDR3 has 16 amino acids. Trimming pared 5 bases from V and 6 bases from J, leaving 21 bases between. CDR3 nucleotide sequence: TGTGCCAGCAGCTCCCCTCGGCCAGGGTTGATGGATACGCAGTATTTT. As protein: CASSSPRPGLMDTQYF.

This clonotype has just a few counts. An end of the junction differs from the germline gene, which may be a read error. The chain links TRBV12-3 or TRBV12-4 to TRBJ1-2; D perhaps matches TRBD1 (5 bases). The length of the CDR3 is 13 residues. The CDR3 region has the DNA TGTGCCAGCACCGACAGTCGTAACTATGACTACACCTTC. Residues: CASTDSRNYDYTF.

This clonotype was seen a single time. The chain recombines TRBV4-1 with TRBJ2-3, with TRBD2 matching 11 bases. There are 17 residues in the CDR3. The germline V gene encodes CDR1 MGHRA and CDR2 YSYEKL. The V gene end was trimmed by 1 base and the J gene end by 6 bases; junction bases not matched to a gene: 9. The CDR3 DNA follows: TGCGCCAGCAGCCAAGCACCCCTAGCGGGGGGCGGGGATACGCAGTATTTT. Encoded protein: CASSQAPLAGGGDTQYF.

This chain uses TRBV7-3 with TRBJ2-3; TRBD2 agrees at 10 bases. Losses at the gene ends were 3 bases for V and 4 bases for J; bases not matched to a gene: 4. The CDR3 length is 15 residues. CDR1 and CDR2 (germline): SGHTA, FQGTGA. The CDR3 DNA follows: TGTGCCAGCAGCTTTAGCGGGGGGCCATCAGATACGCAGTATTTT. Its protein product is CASSFSGGPSDTQYF. Full variable domain (outside the CDR3, taken from reference TRBV7-3 and TRBJ2-3): GAGVSQTPSNKVTEKGKYVELRCDPISGHTALYWYRQSLGQGPEFLIYFQGTGAADDSGLPNDRFFAVRPEGSVSTLKIQRTERGDSAVYLCASSFSGGPSDTQYFGPGTRLTVL.

V is TRBV6-1 and J is TRBJ1-1; D might be TRBD1 (5 bases). Trimming removed 3 bases at V and 0 bases at J, with 11 bases between. CDR1 and CDR2 from the germline V gene are MNHNS and SASEGT. The CDR3 loop spans 15 amino acids. The CDR3 nucleotides are TGTGCCAGCAGTGAGGGCAGGGTGTTGAACACTGAAGCTTTCTTT. Residues: CASSEGRVLNTEAFF.

This chain's CDR3 is CASTGTSAYNEQFF. CDR3 bases: TGTGCCAGCACTGGAACAAGCGCCTACAATGAGCAGTTCTTC. The chain has TRBV28 and TRBJ2-1; D gene unclear. Trimming left V 7 bases short and J 2 bases short, with 12 bases between. The CDR3 extends over 14 amino acids. Germline loops: CDR1 MDHEN, CDR2 SYDVKM.

This clonotype was counted many times. J is TRBJ1-2 and V is TRBV29-1; 7 bases align to TRBD1. The CDR3 spans 12 residues. J lost 6 bases, V lost 7 bases, and 8 bases had no gene match. Germline lookup yields CDR1 SQVTM and CDR2 ANQGSEA. CDR3 in amino acids: CSDEGQLDGYTF. The DNA for the CDR3 is TGCAGCGATGAGGGACAGCTAGATGGCTACACCTTC. The full variable domain, rest sourced from reference TRBV29-1 and TRBJ1-2, is SAVISQKPSRDICQRGTSLTIQCQVDSQVTMMFWYRQQPGQSLTLIATANQGSEATYESGFVIDKFPISRPNLTFSTLTVSNMSPEDSSIYLCSDEGQLDGYTFGSGTRLTVV.

The chain uses TRBV6-4 and TRBJ2-3, with D hard to call. The germline V gene has CDR1 MRHNA and CDR2 SNTAGT. This CDR3 comprises 15 residues. Trimming pared 5 bases from V and 2 bases from J, leaving 14 bases between. The CDR3, as DNA: TGTGCCAGCAGTTACATCGAGCGTCTCACAGATACGCAGTATTTT. Translating gives CASSYIERLTDTQYF.